The 5 T cell receptor beta chains given below trace back to one sample, sequenced in a study of Ad26.COV2.S vaccination and SARS-CoV-2 variants. Repertoires were generated with immunoSEQ multiplex PCR, while TCRdb's copy carries only in-frame clones and drops some. In the table there are about 98,000 clones, over 60% of which are singletons. Source: peripheral blood, taken after recovery from COVID-19. Receptor source: a human donor who had recovered from COVID-19.

The chain carries TRBV27 and TRBJ1-5; D ambiguous. The germline CDR1 and CDR2 sequences are MNHEY and SMNVEV (reference sequence). The CDR3 runs 14 residues. V lost 8 bases and J 4 bases, leaving 15 bases between the germline ends. CDR3 residues: CASQKRGRNQPQHF. For the CDR3, the DNA is TGTGCCAGCCAAAAGCGGGGTAGAAATCAGCCCCAGCATTTT.

The chain uses TRBV2 and TRBJ2-2; TRBD2 is a possible D gene (6 bases). Germline lookup yields CDR1 SNHLY and CDR2 FYNNEI. The ends were cut back, 0 bases at V and 4 bases at J, with 9 bases in the middle. The CDR3 covers 15 residues. As DNA, the CDR3 is TGTGCCAGCAGTGAAGCGGAGGGAGTCACCGGGGAGCTGTTTTTT. As protein: CASSEAEGVTGELFF.

This chain connects TRBV7-9 to TRBJ1-1, with a possible D match to TRBD1 (5 bases). The CDR3 consists of 13 residues. Trimming took 1 base from V and 10 from J, leaving 13 bases between them. Germline V lookup: CDR1 SEHNR, CDR2 FQNEAQ (reference sequence). The CDR3 region has the DNA TGTGCCAGCAGCTTAGGGAACAGGACCCCAGCTTTCTTT. This translates into CASSLGNRTPAFF.

The CDR3 nucleotides read TGCGCCAGCACAATGAGGGGGCAGAACACCGGGGAGCTGTTTTTT. This sequence encodes CASTMRGQNTGELFF. The chain joins TRBV5-1 to TRBJ2-2; 7 bases agree with TRBD1. With 6 bases clipped from V and 1 base from J, the junction kept 6 bases outside the gene matches. Looked up from germline, CDR1 is SGHRS and CDR2 is YFSETQ. This CDR3 spans 15 amino acids.

The CDR3 loop is CASSLGQGPTYEQYF. DNA of the CDR3: TGCGCCAGCAGCTTGGGACAGGGACCTACCTACGAGCAGTACTTC. This chain joins TRBV5-1 and TRBJ2-7; 7 bases fit TRBD1. This CDR3 spans 15 amino acids. Germline CDR1 is SGHRS and CDR2 is YFSETQ. J lost 2 bases, V lost 0 bases, and 5 bases had no gene match.